This T cell receptor (beta chain) is from a study of radiotherapy plus CTLA-4 blockade in lung cancer. Background on the study: There were objective responses in approximately 20% of patients, and over 25% had disease control. Study-level findings and limits: Early blood T cell clone dynamics reportedly forecast response best, with interferon-beta.

Profiling relied on immunoSEQ multiplex PCR, and the TCRdb table lists in-frame clones only, not all of them. The table lists 80,000 or so clones, around 76% of them singletons. This clone has just one count. The antigen is unknown. The CDR3 runs to 15 residues. With 4 bases clipped from V and 7 bases from J, the junction kept 6 bases outside the gene matches. Germline V gene sequence: CDR1 SGDLS, CDR2 YYNGEE. The chain uses TRBV9 and TRBJ1-6, with 9 bases that match TRBD1. This TCR came from a human donor with non-small cell lung cancer who had a partial response to radiotherapy plus ipilimumab. Some clones in this sample may be carry-over from other donors' samples. The material sequenced was peripheral blood, taken from a patient treated with radiotherapy plus ipilimumab. The CDR3 nucleotides are TGTGCCAGCAGCTCCGGACAGGGGCGCAATTCACCCCTCCACTTT. This translates into CASSSGQGRNSPLHF.